Sequencing of this T cell receptor beta chain was carried out in a study of PD-1 blockade in classical Hodgkin lymphoma. Overall study: Patients were infused with nivolumab 3 mg/kg every 2 weeks. Study findings and constraints: The study found complete responders had baseline diversity similar to newly diagnosed patients. Relative to healthy donors, newly diagnosed patients reportedly had lower baseline TCR diversity, which was reported as lower still in relapsed/refractory patients.

Notes on this clone: Its antigen is currently unknown.

Relapse was seen in all patients after autologous stem cell transplantation, and brentuximab vedotin exposure was variable. Assay used: immunoSEQ multiplex PCR; TCRdb lists only in-frame clones, some missing. This table holds 4,200 or so clones, 80% found once. Germline V gives CDR1 SGHVS, CDR2 FQNEAQ. V dropped 5 bases and J dropped 3 bases, with 15 bases sitting between them. The CDR3 has 15 amino acids. The rearrangement uses TRBV7-8 and TRBJ2-3; D gene uncertain. Sequences were derived from peripheral blood mononuclear cells (PBMCs), sampled at baseline. This sequence originates from a human donor with classical Hodgkin lymphoma. The CDR3 protein is CASSLTSITTDTQYF. The CDR3 DNA follows: TGTGCCAGCAGCCTCACATCGATCACGACAGATACGCAGTATTTT.